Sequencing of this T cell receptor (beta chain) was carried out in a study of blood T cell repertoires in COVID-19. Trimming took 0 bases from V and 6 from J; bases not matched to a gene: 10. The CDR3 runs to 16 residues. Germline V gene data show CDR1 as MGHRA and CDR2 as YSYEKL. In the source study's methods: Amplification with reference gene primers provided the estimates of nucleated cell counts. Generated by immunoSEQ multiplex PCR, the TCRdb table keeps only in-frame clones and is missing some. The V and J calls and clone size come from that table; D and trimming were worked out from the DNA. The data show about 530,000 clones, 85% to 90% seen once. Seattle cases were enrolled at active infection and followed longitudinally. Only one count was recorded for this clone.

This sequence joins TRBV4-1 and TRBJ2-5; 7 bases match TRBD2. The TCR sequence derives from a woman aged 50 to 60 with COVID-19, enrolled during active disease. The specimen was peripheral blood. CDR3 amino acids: CASSQDRVRGVKTQYF. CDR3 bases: TGCGCCAGCAGCCAAGATCGAGTCCGGGGGGTGAAGACCCAGTACTTC.